There are a few counts of the clone carrying this TCR beta chain. Other DNA sequences of this sample code for an identical CDR3. From CD4+ cells came CD45RA+ naive and CD45RA-negative memory subsets. Produced via immunoSEQ multiplex PCR; TCRdb's table is partial and in-frame only. Of approximately 740,000 clones in the sample, roughly 70% were seen once. V lost 0 bases, J lost 3 bases, and 4 bases stayed unmatched. CDR3 length: 15 amino acids. CDR1 SGHRS and CDR2 YFSETQ come from the germline V gene. The sample is drawn from a study of shared clonotypes between healthy human individuals. Study at large: The study used three CD4 naive, three CD4 memory, two CD8 naive and one CD8 memory plate per donor.

The gene calls are TRBV5-1 and TRBJ2-7; 9 bases map to TRBD2. The sample taken for sequencing was memory CD4+ T cells sorted from blood. Subset described: CD45RA-negative fraction. This clonotype was sampled from a woman in her 30s in good health. The CDR3: CASSLGSSGDYEQYF. The CDR3 DNA reads TGCGCCAGCAGCTTGGGGTCTAGCGGGGACTACGAGCAGTACTTC.